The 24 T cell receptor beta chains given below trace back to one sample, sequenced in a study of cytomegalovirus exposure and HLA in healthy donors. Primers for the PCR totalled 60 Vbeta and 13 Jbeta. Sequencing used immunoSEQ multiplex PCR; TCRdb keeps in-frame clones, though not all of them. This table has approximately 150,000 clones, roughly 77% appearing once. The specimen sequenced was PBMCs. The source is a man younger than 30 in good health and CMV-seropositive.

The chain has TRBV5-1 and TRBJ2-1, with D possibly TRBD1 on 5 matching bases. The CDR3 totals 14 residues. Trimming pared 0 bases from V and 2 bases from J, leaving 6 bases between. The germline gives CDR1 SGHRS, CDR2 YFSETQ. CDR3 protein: CASSLEGAYNEQFF. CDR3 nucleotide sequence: TGCGCCAGCAGCTTGGAAGGGGCCTACAATGAGCAGTTCTTC.

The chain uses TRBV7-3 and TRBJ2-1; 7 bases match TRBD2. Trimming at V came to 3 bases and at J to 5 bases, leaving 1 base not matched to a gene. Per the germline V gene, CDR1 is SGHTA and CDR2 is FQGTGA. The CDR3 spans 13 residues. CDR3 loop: CASSFGTNNEQFF. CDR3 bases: TGTGCCAGCAGCTTTGGGACTAACAATGAGCAGTTCTTC.

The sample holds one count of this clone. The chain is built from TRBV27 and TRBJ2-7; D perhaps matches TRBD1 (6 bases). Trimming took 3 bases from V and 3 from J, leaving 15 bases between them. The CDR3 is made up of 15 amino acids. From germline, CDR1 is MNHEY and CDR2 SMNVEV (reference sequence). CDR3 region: CASSLGRQASYEQYF. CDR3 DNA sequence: TGTGCCAGCAGTTTGGGACGACAGGCAAGCTACGAGCAGTACTTC.

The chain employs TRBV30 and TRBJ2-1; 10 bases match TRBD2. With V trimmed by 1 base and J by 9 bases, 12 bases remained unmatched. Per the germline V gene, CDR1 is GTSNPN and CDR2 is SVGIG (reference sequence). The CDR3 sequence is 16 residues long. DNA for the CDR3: TGTGCCTGGAGTGGACCATCACCTAGCGGGAGTCCTGAGCAGTTCTTC. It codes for CAWSGPSPSGSPEQFF.

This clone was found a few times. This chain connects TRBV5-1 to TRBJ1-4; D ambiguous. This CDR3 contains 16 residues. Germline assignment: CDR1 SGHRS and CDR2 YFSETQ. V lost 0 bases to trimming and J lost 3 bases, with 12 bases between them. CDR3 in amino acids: CASSLAVSAANEKLFF. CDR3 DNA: TGCGCCAGCAGCTTGGCTGTTTCTGCGGCTAATGAAAAACTGTTTTTT.

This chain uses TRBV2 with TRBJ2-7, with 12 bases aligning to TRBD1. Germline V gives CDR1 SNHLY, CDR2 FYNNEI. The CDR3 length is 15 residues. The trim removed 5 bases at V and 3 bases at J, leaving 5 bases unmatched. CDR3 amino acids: CASSSGTGGLYEQYF. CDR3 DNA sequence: TGTGCCAGCAGTAGTGGGACAGGGGGCCTCTACGAGCAGTACTTC.

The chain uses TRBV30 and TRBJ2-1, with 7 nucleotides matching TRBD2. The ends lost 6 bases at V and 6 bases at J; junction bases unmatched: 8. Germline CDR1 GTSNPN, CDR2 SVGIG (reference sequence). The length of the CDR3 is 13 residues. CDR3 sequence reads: CACRWGEGNEQFF. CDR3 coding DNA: TGTGCCTGCCGTTGGGGGGAGGGCAATGAGCAGTTCTTC. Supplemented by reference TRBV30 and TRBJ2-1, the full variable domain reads SQTIHQWPATLVQPVGSPLSLECTVEGTSNPNLYWYRQAAGRGLQLLFYSVGIGQISSEVPQNLSASRPQDRQFILSSKKLLLSDSGFYLCACRWGEGNEQFFGPGTRLTVL.

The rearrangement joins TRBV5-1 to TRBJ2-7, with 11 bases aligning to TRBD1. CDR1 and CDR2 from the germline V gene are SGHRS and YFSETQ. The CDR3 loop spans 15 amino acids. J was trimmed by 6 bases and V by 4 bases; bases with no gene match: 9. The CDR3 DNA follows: TGCGCCAGCAGCGGAAGGACAGGGGGCTTCGGCGAGCAGTACTTC. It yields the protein CASSGRTGGFGEQYF.

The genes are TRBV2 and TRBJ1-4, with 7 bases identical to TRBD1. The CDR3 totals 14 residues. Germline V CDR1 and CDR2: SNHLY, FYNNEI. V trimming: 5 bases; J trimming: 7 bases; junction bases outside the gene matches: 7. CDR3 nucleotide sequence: TGTGCCAGCAGTCACAGGGGCGGTAGTGAAAAACTGTTTTTT. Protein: CASSHRGGSEKLFF.

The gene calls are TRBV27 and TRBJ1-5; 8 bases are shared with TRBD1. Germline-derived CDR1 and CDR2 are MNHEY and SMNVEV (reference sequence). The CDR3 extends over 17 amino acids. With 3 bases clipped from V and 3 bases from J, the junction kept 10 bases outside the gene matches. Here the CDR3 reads CASSLGAVQGDNQPQHF. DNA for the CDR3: TGTGCCAGCAGTTTGGGGGCAGTACAGGGGGACAATCAGCCCCAGCATTTT.

The DNA for the CDR3 is TGTGCCAGCTCACCACTGGGGGGGGCCAGCAATCAGCCCCAGCATTTT. This translates into CASSPLGGASNQPQHF. This rearrangement joins TRBV18 to TRBJ1-5; maybe TRBD1 (6 bases). Trimming pared 1 base from V and 1 base from J, leaving 11 bases between. Germline V CDR1 and CDR2: KGHSH, LQKENI. The CDR3 covers 16 residues.

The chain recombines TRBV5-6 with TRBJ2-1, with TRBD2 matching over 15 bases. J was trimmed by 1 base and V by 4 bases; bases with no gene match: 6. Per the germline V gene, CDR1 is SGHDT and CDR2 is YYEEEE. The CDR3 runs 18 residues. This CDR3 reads CASSPGLAGGPSYNEQFF. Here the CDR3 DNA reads TGTGCCAGCAGCCCTGGACTAGCGGGAGGGCCTTCCTACAATGAGCAGTTCTTC.

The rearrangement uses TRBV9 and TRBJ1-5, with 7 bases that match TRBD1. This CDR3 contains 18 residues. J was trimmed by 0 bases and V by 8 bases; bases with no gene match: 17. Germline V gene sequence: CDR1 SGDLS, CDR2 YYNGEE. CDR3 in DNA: TGTGCCAGTCCCCCGGACAGGCGAATATATTATAGCAATCAGCCCCAGCATTTT. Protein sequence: CASPPDRRIYYSNQPQHF. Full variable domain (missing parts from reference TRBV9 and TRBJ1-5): DSGVTQTPKHLITATGQRVTLRCSPRSGDLSVYWYQQSLDQGLQFLIQYYNGEERAKGNILERFSAQQFPDLHSELNLSSLELGDSALYFCASPPDRRIYYSNQPQHFGDGTRLSIL.

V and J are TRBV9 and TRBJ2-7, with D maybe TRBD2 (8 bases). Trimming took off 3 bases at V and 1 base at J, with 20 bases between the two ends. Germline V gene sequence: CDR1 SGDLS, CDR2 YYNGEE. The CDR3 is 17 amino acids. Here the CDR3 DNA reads TGTGCCAGCAGCGCAGGGGGAGCGGGAGCCTTTTCCTACGAGCAGTACTTC. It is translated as CASSAGGAGAFSYEQYF. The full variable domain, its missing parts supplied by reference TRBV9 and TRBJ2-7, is DSGVTQTPKHLITATGQRVTLRCSPRSGDLSVYWYQQSLDQGLQFLIQYYNGEERAKGNILERFSAQQFPDLHSELNLSSLELGDSALYFCASSAGGAGAFSYEQYFGPGTRLTVT.

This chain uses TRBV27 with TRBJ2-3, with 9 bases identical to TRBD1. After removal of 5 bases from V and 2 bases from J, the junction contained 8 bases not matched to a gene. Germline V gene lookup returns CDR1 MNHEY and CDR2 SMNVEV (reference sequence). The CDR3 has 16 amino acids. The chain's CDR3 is CASSKPGTGFTDTQYF. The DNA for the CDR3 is TGTGCCAGCAGTAAGCCCGGGACAGGGTTCACAGATACGCAGTATTTT.

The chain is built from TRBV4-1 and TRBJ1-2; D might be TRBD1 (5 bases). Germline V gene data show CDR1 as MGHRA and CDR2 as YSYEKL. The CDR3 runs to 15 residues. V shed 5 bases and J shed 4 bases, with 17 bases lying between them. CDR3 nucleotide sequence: TGCGCCAGCAGCTCTGAATCCTTGGGGGGCTATGGCTACACCTTC. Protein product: CASSSESLGGYGYTF.

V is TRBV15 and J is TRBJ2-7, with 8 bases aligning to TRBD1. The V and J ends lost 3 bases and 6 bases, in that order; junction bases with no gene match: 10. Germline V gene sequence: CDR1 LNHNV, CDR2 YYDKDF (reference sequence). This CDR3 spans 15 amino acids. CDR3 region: CATSRTNAGGSEQYF. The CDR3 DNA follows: TGTGCCACCAGCAGGACTAATGCAGGGGGCAGCGAGCAGTACTTC.

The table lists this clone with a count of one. The CDR3 is CASSYRQGWGYTF. The DNA of the CDR3 is TGTGCCAGCAGTTACAGGCAGGGTTGGGGCTACACCTTC. This chain links TRBV6-5 with TRBJ1-2; weak D call: TRBD1 (5 bases). Trimming removed 2 bases at V and 8 bases at J, with 12 bases between. The CDR3 length is 13 residues. Germline loops: CDR1 MNHEY, CDR2 SVGAGI.

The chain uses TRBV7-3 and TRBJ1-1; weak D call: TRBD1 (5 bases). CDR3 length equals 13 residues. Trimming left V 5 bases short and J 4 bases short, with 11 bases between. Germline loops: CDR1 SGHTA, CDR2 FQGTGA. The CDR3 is CASSAGSGTEAFF. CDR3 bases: TGTGCCAGCAGCGCAGGGTCGGGCACTGAAGCTTTCTTT.

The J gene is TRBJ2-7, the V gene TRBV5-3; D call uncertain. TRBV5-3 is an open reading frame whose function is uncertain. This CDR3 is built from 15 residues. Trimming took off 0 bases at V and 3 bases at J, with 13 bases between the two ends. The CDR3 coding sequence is TGTGCCAGAAGCTTGGCACTAACACTACGCTACGAGCAGTACTTC. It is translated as CARSLALTLRYEQYF.

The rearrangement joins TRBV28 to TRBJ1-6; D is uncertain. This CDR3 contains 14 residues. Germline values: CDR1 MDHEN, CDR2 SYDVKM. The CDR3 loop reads CAIRLREPSSPLHF. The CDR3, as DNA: TGTGCAATAAGGTTGAGGGAGCCCTCCTCACCCCTCCACTTT.

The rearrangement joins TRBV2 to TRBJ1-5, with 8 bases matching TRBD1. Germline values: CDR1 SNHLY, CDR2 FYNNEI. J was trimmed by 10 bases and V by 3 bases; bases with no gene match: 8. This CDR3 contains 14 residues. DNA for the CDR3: TGTGCCAGCAGTGACCGGACAGGGTATGAACCCCAGCATTTT. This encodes CASSDRTGYEPQHF.

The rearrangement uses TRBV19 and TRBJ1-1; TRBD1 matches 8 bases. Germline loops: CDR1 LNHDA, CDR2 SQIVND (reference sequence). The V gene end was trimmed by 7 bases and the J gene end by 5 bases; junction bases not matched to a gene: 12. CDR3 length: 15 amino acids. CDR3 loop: CASTSLDRAGTEAFF. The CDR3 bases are TGTGCCAGTACCTCGTTGGACAGGGCTGGTACTGAAGCTTTCTTT.

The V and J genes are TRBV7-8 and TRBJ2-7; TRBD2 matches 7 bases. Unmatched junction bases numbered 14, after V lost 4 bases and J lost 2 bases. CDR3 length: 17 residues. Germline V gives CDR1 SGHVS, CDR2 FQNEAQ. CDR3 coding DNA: TGTGCCAGCAGCTACCTACGGGGGGACTCGGCTACCTACGAGCAGTACTTC. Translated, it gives CASSYLRGDSATYEQYF.